This TCR beta chain was documented in a study of T cell repertoires in cytomegalovirus infection. Using its own MiXCR run on the reads, TCRdb lists one record per CDR3 protein. The data contain some 800,000 distinct CDR3 sequences, under 35% of them seen just once; the ten biggest clones take up around 13%. As regards this clonotype: Its antigen remains unknown.

Germline V gives CDR1 SGHAT, CDR2 FQNNGV. The CDR3 extends over 18 amino acids. The V gene lost 0 bases and the J gene lost 2 bases, with 19 bases spanning the gap. The source material was cultured CD8+ T cells from PBMCs, sampled from culture after CMV antigen stimulation. J is TRBJ1-1 and V is TRBV11-2; TRBD1 is a possible D gene (5 bases). This TCR was recovered from a human donor in good health (CMV status not recorded). Some clones in this sample may be carry-over from other donors' samples. CDR3 sequence: CASSLDGGLGPGNTEAFF. Here the CDR3 DNA reads TGTGCCAGCAGCTTAGATGGGGGATTGGGGCCGGGAAACACTGAAGCTTTCTTT.